The next 7 T cell receptor beta chains were all read from a single sample in a study of blood T cells in healthy people across ages. A second roughly 7 to 12 cycle PCR used barcoded and J-beta primers. From the 5' RACE reads, TCRdb called clonotypes with MiXCR, one entry per CDR3 protein. This sample has 750,000 to 1,000,000 distinct CDR3 sequences; 25% to 35% occur once, and the top ten carry 10%. These records were also assigned to another study, of T cells of mothers and their children.

The sequenced material came from blood. The receptors were sampled from a woman aged 40-49 years in good health.

This chain links TRBV4-3 with TRBJ1-1; D unclear. The germline V gene has CDR1 LGHNA and CDR2 YSLEER. The CDR3 extends over 16 amino acids. Trimming pared 4 bases from V and 0 bases from J, leaving 15 bases between. CDR3 sequence: CASSPEGSLMNTEAFF. The CDR3 DNA reads TGCGCCAGCAGCCCCGAGGGCAGCCTCATGAACACTGAAGCTTTCTTT.

This clonotype was seen at least ten times. This rearrangement joins TRBV6-2 or TRBV6-3 to TRBJ2-4; D is possibly TRBD2 (6 bases). Germline V lookup: CDR1 MNHEY, CDR2 SVGEGT. CDR3 length equals 17 residues. The germline V and J ends were trimmed by 6 bases and 1 base, with 19 bases remaining between them. In nucleotides, the CDR3 is TGTGCCAGCAGACCCCCGACGGGAGCCCCGGCCAAAAACATTCAGTACTTC. Protein: CASRPPTGAPAKNIQYF.

This clonotype has just one count. At one of its ends the junction is not consistent with the germline gene, which may arise from a read error. The chain combines TRBV7-7 with TRBJ2-2, with D tentatively TRBD1 or TRBD2 (5 bases each). Germline assignment: CDR1 SSHAT and CDR2 FNYEAQ (reference sequence). This CDR3 contains 20 residues. The CDR3, as DNA: TGTGCTAGCAGCCCCCGAGGTCCGACAGAGGGGCTAGCGAACACCGGGGAGCTGTTTTTT. Its translation is CASSPRGPTEGLANTGELFF. The variable domain in full, with the rest retrieved from reference TRBV7-7 and TRBJ2-2, is GAGVSQSPRYKVTKRGQDVTLRCDPISSHATLYWYQQALGQGPEFLTYFNYEAQPDKSGLPSDRFSAERPEGSISTLTIQRTEQRDSAMYRCASSPRGPTEGLANTGELFFGEGSRLTVL.

This chain joins TRBV5-1 and TRBJ2-7; no clear D gene. Germline assignment: CDR1 SGHRS and CDR2 YFSETQ. The CDR3 has 14 amino acids. Trimming took 3 bases from V and 0 from J, leaving 10 bases between them. The DNA of the CDR3 is TGCGCCAGCAGCTCGATCGATAGCTCCTACGAGCAGTACTTC. It yields the protein CASSSIDSSYEQYF. The entire variable domain, with the rest obtained from reference TRBV5-1 and TRBJ2-7, is as follows: KAGVTQTPRYLIKTRGQQVTLSCSPISGHRSVSWYQQTPGQGLQFLFEYFSETQRNKGNFPGRFSGRQFSNSRSEMNVSTLELGDSALYLCASSSIDSSYEQYFGPGTRLTVT.

The chain recombines TRBV20-1 with TRBJ2-1, with TRBD2 identical over 9 bases. The germline gives CDR1 DFQATT, CDR2 SNEGSKA (reference sequence). The CDR3 has 17 residues. Trimming took 2 bases from V and 0 from J; bases not matched to a gene: 8. The CDR3 nucleotides read TGCAGTGCTAGAACCAGCGGGGGGCTTAGCTCCTACAATGAGCAGTTCTTC. Residues: CSARTSGGLSSYNEQFF.

This clonotype was observed many times. The rearrangement joins TRBV5-4 to TRBJ2-4; TRBD2 matches at 8 bases. The CDR3 extends over 18 amino acids. The ends lost 4 bases at V and 6 bases at J; junction bases unmatched: 18. Germline loops: CDR1 SGHNT, CDR2 YYREEE (reference sequence). CDR3 residues: CASSRDTKRGTLGNIQYF. In DNA, the CDR3 is TGTGCCAGCAGCCGAGATACTAAGCGGGGGACCCTCGGAAACATTCAGTACTTC.

The chain has TRBV4-2 and TRBJ2-7, with TRBD2 identical over 7 bases. Per germline, CDR1 LGHNA and CDR2 YNFKEQ. The CDR3 runs 13 residues. With V trimmed by 1 base and J by 10 bases, 7 bases remained unmatched. CDR3 region: CASSQAGGERQYF. DNA of the CDR3: TGTGCCAGCAGCCAAGCTGGGGGGGAGCGACAGTACTTC.